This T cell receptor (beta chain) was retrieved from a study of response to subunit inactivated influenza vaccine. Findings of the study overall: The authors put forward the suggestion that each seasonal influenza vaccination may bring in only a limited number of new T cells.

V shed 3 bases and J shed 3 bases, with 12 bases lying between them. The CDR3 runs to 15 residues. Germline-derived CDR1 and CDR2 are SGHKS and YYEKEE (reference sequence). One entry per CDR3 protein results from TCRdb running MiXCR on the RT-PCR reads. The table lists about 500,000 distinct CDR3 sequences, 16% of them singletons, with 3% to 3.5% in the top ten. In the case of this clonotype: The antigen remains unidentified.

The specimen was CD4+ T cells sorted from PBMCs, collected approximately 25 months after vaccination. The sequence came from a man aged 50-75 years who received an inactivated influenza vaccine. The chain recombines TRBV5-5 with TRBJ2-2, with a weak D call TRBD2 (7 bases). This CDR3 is CASSYRGGDTGELFF. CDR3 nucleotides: TGTGCCAGCAGCTATAGGGGGGGAGACACCGGGGAGCTGTTTTTT.